What follows are 8 T cell receptor beta chains derived from one specimen sequenced in a study of control samples from healthy donors and cancer patients (TCRdb year 2020). Receptor libraries were prepared by the immunoSEQ multiplex PCR assay. This is the immuneACCESS table as TCRdb keeps it, with only in-frame sequences that have V and J called. A part of the clones is gone; compared with another copy, unresolved V genes explain less than half, and the rest is unexplained. Present in this sample are 150,000 to 200,000 clones, 91% of which were seen just once. Together, the top ten hold over 1.2% of the sample. The sample consisted of blood. These receptors were obtained from a woman between 25 and 40 years old in good health.

The chain is built from TRBV7-3 and TRBJ1-1, with D uncertain. This CDR3 is built from 13 residues. The V gene lost 5 bases and the J gene lost 1 base, with 8 bases spanning the gap. The V gene's germline CDR1 is SGHTA and CDR2 FQGTGA. The DNA for the CDR3 is TGTGCCAGCAGCACCACCTCGAACACTGAAGCTTTCTTT. It specifies CASSTTSNTEAFF.

The chain links TRBV21-1 to TRBJ2-1; the DNA was not used to check the table's D call, TRBD2. TRBV21-1 is a recognized pseudogene. The CDR3 runs to 16 residues. In nucleotides, the CDR3 is TGTGCCAGCAGCAAAAGCCTAGCGGGAGGGAACAATGAGCAGTTCTTC. This sequence encodes CASSKSLAGGNNEQFF.

V gene TRBV18 combines with J gene TRBJ1-2; D is perhaps TRBD1 (5 bases). CDR3 length: 15 residues. From germline, CDR1 is KGHSH and CDR2 LQKENI. V was shortened by 2 bases and J by 0 bases, with 10 bases between the two germline ends. The CDR3 DNA is TGTGCCAGCTCACCAGGGGGGGTTCCTAACTATGGCTACACCTTC. Translation gives CASSPGGVPNYGYTF.

This rearrangement joins TRBV6-6 to TRBJ1-2, with a possible D match to TRBD1 (6 bases). CDR3 length: 13 amino acids. The V gene's germline CDR1 is MNHNY and CDR2 SVGAGI (reference sequence). The V and J ends lost 7 bases and 2 bases respectively, with 11 bases between them. The CDR3 coding sequence is TGTGCCAGCACCGCTACAGGGAACTATGGCTACACCTTC. Translating gives CASTATGNYGYTF.

The V gene is TRBV5-1, the J gene TRBJ1-2; TRBD1 might be the D (6 bases). Trimming took off 0 bases at V and 3 bases at J, with 6 bases between the two ends. The V gene's germline CDR1 is SGHRS and CDR2 YFSETQ. The CDR3 has 13 amino acids. The DNA for the CDR3 is TGCGCCAGCAGCTTGGACAGGGACTATGGCTACACCTTC. This gives the protein CASSLDRDYGYTF.

V and J are TRBV7-3 and TRBJ1-2, with 9 bases matching TRBD1. The CDR3 length is 14 residues. The trim removed 5 bases at V and 9 bases at J, leaving 10 bases unmatched. The germline gives CDR1 SGHTA, CDR2 FQGTGA. This CDR3 reads CASSEGQGGYSYTF. CDR3 bases: TGTGCCAGCAGCGAGGGACAGGGCGGTTATAGCTACACCTTC.

V usage is TRBV27 and J usage is TRBJ2-1, with TRBD1 matching over 7 bases. Germline CDR1 reads MNHEY; CDR2 reads SMNVEV (reference sequence). The CDR3 has 12 amino acids. With 6 bases clipped from V and 5 bases from J, the junction kept 1 base outside the gene matches. This CDR3 is CASRTGNNEQFF. In nucleotides, the CDR3 is TGTGCCAGCAGGACAGGGAACAATGAGCAGTTCTTC.

The J gene is TRBJ2-1, the V gene TRBV5-1, with 10 bases that match TRBD2. Germline V gives CDR1 SGHRS, CDR2 YFSETQ. The CDR3 consists of 17 residues. Trimming cost V 3 bases and J 4 bases; bases outside gene matches: 10. CDR3 in DNA: TGCGCCAGCAGCTCGGGTAGCGGGGGGCGTATTTACAATGAGCAGTTCTTC. The encoded protein is CASSSGSGGRIYNEQFF.